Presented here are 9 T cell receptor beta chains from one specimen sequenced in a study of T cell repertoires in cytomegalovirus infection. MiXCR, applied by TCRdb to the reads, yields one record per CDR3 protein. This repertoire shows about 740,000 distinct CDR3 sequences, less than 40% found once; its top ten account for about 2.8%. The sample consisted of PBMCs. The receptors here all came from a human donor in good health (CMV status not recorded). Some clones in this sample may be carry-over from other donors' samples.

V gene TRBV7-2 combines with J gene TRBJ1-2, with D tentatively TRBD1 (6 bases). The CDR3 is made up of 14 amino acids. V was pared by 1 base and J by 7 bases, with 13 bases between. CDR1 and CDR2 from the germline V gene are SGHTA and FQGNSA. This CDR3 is CASSLVQGRGGYTF. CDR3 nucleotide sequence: TGTGCCAGCAGCTTAGTACAGGGAAGGGGTGGCTACACCTTC.

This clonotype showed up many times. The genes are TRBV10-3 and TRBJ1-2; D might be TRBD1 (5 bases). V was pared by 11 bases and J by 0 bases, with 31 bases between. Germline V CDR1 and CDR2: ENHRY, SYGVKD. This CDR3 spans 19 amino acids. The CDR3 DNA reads TGTGCCGCCCAAGGCGGCGCAGGGTCGAGTGTGCGGGCTAACTATGGCTACACCTTC. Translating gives CAAQGGAGSSVRANYGYTF.

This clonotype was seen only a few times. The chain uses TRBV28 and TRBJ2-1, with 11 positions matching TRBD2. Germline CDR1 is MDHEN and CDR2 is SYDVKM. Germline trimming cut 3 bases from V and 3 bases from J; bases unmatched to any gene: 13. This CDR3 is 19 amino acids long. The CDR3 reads CASSFPGTSGEGDYNEQFF. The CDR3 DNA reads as TGTGCCAGCAGTTTCCCCGGGACTAGCGGAGAGGGGGACTACAATGAGCAGTTCTTC.

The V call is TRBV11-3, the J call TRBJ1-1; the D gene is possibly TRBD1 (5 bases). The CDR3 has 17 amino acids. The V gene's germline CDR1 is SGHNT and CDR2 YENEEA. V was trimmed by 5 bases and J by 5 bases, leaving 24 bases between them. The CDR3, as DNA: TGTGCCAGCAGCCAAGGGGCGGGCGGACACAGCAGGACTGAAGCTTTCTTT. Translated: CASSQGAGGHSRTEAFF.

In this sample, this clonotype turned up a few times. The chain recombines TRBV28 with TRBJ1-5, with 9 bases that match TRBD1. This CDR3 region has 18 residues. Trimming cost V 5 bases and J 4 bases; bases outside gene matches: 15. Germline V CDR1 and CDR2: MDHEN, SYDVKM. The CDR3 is CASSPGGQGVFGNQPQHF. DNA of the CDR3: TGTGCCAGCAGTCCGGGGGGACAGGGCGTATTCGGGAATCAGCCCCAGCATTTT.

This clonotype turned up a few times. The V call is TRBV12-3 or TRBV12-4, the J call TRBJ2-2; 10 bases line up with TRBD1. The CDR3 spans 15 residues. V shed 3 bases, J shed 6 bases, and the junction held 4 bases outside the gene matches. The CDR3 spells CASSLPGQGPGELFF. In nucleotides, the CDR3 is TGTGCCAGCAGTTTGCCGGGACAGGGGCCCGGGGAGCTGTTTTTT.

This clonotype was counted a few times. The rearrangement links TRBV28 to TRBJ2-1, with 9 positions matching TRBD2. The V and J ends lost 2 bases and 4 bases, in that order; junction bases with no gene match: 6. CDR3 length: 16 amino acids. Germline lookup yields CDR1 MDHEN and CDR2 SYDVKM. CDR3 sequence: CASSLPGGGVYNEQFF. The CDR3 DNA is TGTGCCAGCAGTTTACCCGGCGGGGGGGTTTACAATGAGCAGTTCTTC. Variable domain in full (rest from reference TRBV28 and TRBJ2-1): DVKVTQSSRYLVKRTGEKVFLECVQDMDHENMFWYRQDPGLGLRLIYFSYDVKMKEKGDIPEGYSVSREKKERFSLILESASTNQTSMYLCASSLPGGGVYNEQFFGPGTRLTVL.

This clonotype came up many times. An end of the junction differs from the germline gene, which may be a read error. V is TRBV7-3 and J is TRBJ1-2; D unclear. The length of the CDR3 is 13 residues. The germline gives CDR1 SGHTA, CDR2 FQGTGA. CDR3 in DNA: TGTGCCAGCAGCTCTTACACTGCAGACACCTTCGCCTTC. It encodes CASSSYTADTFAF.

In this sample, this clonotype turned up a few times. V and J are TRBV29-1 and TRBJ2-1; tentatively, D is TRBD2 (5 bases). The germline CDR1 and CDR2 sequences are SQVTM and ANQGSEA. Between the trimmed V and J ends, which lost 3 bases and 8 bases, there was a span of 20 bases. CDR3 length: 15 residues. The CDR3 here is CSVEIAQRTIDEQFF. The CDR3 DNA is TGCAGCGTTGAGATTGCACAGCGGACGATAGATGAGCAGTTCTTC.